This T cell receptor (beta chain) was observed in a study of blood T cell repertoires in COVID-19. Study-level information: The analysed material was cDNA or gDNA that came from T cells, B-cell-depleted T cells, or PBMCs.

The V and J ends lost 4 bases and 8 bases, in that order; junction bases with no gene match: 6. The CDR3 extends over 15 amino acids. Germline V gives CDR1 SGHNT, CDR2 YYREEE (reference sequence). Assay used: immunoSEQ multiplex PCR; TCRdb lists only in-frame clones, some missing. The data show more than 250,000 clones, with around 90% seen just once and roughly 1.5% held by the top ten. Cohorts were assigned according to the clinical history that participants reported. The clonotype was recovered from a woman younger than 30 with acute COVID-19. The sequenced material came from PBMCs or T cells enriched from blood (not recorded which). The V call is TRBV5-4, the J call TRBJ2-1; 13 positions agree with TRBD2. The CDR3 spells CASSPGTSGTDEQFF. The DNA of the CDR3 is TGTGCCAGCAGCCCCGGGACTAGCGGGACTGATGAGCAGTTCTTC.